The clone carrying this T cell receptor (beta chain) was seen ten or more times. The data derive from a study of blood T cell repertoires in COVID-19. Data came from immunoSEQ multiplex PCR; TCRdb stores just in-frame clones and leaves some out. The data show around 110,000 clones, around 80% seen once. From germline, CDR1 is MNHNS and CDR2 SASEGT. The CDR3 covers 16 residues. V was clipped by 3 bases and J by 4 bases; unmatched bases: 8. The source is a man aged 70-80 years with active or convalescent COVID-19. Sequenced: peripheral blood. The chain joins TRBV6-1 to TRBJ2-5, with TRBD2 identical over 10 bases. CDR3 in DNA: TGTGCCAGCAGTGATTGGGCTAGCGGGAGCGGAGAGACCCAGTACTTC. Its translation is CASSDWASGSGETQYF.